This TCR beta chain stems from a study of blood T cell repertoires in COVID-19. Turning to the study itself: The United States, Italy and Spain supplied acute and convalescent COVID-19 samples. The cDNA or gDNA used as material had been derived from T cells, B-cell-depleted T cells, or PBMCs.

V trimming: 1 base; J trimming: 1 base; junction bases outside the gene matches: 6. Germline loops: CDR1 SGHDT, CDR2 YYEEEE. CDR3 size: 16 residues. Method: immunoSEQ multiplex PCR; TCRdb's copy keeps in-frame clones and lacks some. The table includes about 130,000 clones, roughly 82% detected once. The TCR originated in a human donor in a cohort sampled during active COVID-19. The chain has TRBV5-6 and TRBJ1-1, with 8 nucleotides matching TRBD1. The specimen sequenced was peripheral blood. In nucleotides, the CDR3 is TGTGCCAGCAGCTTGTTCGGACAGGGCGGGAACACTGAAGCTTTCTTT. Protein product: CASSLFGQGGNTEAFF.